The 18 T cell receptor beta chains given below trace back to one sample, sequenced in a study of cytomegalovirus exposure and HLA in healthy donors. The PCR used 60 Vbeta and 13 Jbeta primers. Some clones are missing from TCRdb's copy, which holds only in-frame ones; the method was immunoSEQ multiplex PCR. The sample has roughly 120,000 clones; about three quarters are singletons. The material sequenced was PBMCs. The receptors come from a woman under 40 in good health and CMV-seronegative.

The CDR3 protein is CASATGEGYGYTF. CDR3 nucleotides: TGTGCCAGCGCGACAGGGGAGGGTTATGGCTACACCTTC. V usage is TRBV6-6 and J usage is TRBJ1-2; 8 bases are a match to TRBD1. With V trimmed by 8 bases and J by 5 bases, 7 bases remained unmatched. The CDR3 spans 13 residues. Germline V lookup: CDR1 MNHNY, CDR2 SVGAGI (reference sequence).

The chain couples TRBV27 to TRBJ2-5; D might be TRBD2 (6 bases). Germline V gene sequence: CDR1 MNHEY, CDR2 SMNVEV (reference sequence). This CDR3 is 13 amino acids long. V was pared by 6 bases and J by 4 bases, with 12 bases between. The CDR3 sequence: CASRSGTRETQYF. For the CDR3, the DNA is TGTGCCAGCAGATCCGGGACTCGAGAGACCCAGTACTTC.

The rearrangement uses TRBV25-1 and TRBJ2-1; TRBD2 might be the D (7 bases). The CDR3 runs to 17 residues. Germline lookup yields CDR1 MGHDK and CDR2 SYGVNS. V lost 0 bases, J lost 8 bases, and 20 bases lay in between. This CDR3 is CASSEYRTRGASDEQFF. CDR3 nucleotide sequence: TGTGCCAGCAGTGAATACCGGACCCGGGGGGCGAGCGATGAGCAGTTCTTC.

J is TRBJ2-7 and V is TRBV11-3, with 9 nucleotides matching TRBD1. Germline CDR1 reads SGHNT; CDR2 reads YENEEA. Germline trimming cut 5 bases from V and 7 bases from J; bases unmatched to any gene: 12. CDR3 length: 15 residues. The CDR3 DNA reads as TGTGCCAGCAGCCTGTTTAGGGACAGGGTTAATGAGCAGTACTTC. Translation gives CASSLFRDRVNEQYF.

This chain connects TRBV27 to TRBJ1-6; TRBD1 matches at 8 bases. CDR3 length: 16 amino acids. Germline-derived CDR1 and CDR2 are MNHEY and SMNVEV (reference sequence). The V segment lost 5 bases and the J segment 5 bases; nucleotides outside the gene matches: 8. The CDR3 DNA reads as TGTGCCAGCAGTCCGAGGACAGGGCGTAATAATTCACCCCTCCACTTT. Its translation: CASSPRTGRNNSPLHF.

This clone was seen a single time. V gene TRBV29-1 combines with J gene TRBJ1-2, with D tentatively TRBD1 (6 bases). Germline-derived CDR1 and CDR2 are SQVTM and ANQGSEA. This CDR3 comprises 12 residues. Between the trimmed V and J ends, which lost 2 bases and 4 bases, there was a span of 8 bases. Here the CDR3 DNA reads TGCAGCGTTGAAAAAGGGGGCTATGGCTACACCTTC. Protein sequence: CSVEKGGYGYTF.

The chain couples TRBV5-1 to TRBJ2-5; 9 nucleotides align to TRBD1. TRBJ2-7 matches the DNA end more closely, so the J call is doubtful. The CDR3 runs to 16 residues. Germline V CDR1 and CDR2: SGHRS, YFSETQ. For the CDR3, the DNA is TGCGCCAGCAGCTTATCTACCGGGACAGGGAACTACGAGCAGTACTTC. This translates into CASSLSTGTGNYEQYF.

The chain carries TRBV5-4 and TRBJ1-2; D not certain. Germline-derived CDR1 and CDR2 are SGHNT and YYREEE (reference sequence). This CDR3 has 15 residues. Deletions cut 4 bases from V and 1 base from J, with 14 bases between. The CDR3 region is CASSRPPGSNYGYTF. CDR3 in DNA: TGTGCCAGCAGCCGCCCCCCCGGGAGTAACTATGGCTACACCTTC.

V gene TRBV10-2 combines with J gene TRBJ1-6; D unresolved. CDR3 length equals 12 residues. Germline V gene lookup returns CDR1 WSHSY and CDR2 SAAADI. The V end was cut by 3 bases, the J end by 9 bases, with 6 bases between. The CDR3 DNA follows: TGCGCCAGCAGTGACCCAGGTTCACCCCTCCACTTT. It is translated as CASSDPGSPLHF.

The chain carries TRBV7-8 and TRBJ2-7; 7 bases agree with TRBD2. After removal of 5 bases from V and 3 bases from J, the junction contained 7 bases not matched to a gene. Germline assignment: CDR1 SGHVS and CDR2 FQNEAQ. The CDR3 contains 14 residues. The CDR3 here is CASSREEGYYEQYF. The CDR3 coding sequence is TGTGCCAGCAGCCGGGAGGAGGGGTACTACGAGCAGTACTTC.

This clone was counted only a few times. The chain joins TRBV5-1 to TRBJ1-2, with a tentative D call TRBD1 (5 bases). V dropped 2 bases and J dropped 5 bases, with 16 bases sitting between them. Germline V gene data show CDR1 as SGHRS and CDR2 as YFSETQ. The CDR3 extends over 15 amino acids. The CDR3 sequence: CASSFSGGESYGYTF. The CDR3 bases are TGCGCCAGCAGCTTTTCGGGGGGGGAAAGTTATGGCTACACCTTC.

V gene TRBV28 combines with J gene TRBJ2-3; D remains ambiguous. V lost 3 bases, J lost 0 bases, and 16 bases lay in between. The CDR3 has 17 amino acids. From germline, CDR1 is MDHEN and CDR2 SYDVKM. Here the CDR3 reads CASSFARMGPSTDTQYF. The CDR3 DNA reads TGTGCCAGCAGTTTCGCCCGAATGGGCCCTAGCACAGATACGCAGTATTTT.

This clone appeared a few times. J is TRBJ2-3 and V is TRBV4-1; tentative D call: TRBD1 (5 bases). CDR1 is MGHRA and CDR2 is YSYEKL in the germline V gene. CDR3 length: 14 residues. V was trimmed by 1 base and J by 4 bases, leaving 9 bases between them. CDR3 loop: CASSQVRDADTQYF. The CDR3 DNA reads TGCGCCAGCAGCCAAGTCAGGGATGCAGATACGCAGTATTTT.

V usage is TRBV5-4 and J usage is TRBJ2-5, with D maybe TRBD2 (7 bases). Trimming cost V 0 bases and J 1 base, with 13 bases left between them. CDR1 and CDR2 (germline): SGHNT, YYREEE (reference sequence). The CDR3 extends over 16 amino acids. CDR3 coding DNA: TGTGCCAGCAGCTTGGGGAGGGGGGGAAGCCAAGAGACCCAGTACTTC. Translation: CASSLGRGGSQETQYF.

CDR3 region: CASSFQSGGETQYF. The CDR3 DNA follows: TGTGCCAGCAGCTTTCAGAGCGGGGGAGAGACCCAGTACTTC. The chain is built from TRBV7-2 and TRBJ2-5, with 8 nucleotides matching TRBD2. Germline V gives CDR1 SGHTA, CDR2 FQGNSA. The CDR3 extends over 14 amino acids. The V gene end was trimmed by 3 bases and the J gene end by 4 bases; junction bases not matched to a gene: 4.

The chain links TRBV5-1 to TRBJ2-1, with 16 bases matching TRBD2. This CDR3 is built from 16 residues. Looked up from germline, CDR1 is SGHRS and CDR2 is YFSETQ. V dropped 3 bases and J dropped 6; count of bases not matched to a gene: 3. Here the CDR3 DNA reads TGCGCCAGCAGCTCGGGACTAGCGGGGGGGTTCAATGAGCAGTTCTTC. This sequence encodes CASSSGLAGGFNEQFF.

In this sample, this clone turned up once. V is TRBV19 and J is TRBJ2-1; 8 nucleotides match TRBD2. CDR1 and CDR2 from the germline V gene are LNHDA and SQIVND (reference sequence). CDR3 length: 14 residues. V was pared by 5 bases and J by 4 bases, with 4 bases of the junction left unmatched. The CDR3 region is CASSPASGYNEQFF. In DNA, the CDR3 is TGTGCCAGTAGTCCGGCTAGCGGGTACAATGAGCAGTTCTTC.

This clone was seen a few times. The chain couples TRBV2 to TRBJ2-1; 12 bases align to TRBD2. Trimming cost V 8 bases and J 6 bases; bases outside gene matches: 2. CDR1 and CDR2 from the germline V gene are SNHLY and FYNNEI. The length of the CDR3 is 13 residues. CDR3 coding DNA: TGTGCCAGCTGGACTAGCGGGATCAATGAGCAGTTCTTC. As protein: CASWTSGINEQFF.